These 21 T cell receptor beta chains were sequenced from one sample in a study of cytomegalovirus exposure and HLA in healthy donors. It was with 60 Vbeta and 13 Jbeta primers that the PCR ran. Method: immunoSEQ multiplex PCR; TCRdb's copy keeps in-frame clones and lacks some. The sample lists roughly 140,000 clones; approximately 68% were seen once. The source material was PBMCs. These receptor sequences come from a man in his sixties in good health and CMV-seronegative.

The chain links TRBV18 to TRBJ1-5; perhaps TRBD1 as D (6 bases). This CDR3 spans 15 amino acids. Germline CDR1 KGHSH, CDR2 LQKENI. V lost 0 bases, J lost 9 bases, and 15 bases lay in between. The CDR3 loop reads CASSPPGTPTSPQHF. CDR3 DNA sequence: TGTGCCAGCTCACCACCCGGGACACCAACCTCGCCCCAGCATTTT.

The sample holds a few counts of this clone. CDR3 in DNA: TGTGCCAGCAGCTTAGGGCGACAGGGAAAACTGTTTTTT. As protein: CASSLGRQGKLFF. This chain links TRBV11-3 with TRBJ1-4; TRBD1 matches at 7 bases. The CDR3 covers 13 residues. With V trimmed by 1 base and J by 10 bases, 3 bases remained unmatched. Per the germline V gene, CDR1 is SGHNT and CDR2 is YENEEA.

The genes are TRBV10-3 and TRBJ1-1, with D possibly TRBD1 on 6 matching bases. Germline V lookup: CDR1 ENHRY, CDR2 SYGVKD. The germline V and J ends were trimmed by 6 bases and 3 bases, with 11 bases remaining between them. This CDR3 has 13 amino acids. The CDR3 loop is CAISHTGYTEAFF. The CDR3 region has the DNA TGTGCCATCAGCCATACAGGGTACACTGAAGCTTTCTTT.

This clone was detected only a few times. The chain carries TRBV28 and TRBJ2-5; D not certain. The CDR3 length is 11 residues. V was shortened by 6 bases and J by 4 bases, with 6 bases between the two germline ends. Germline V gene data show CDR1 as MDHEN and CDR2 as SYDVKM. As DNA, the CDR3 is TGTGCCAGCAGCCCCCGAGAGACCCAGTACTTC. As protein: CASSPRETQYF.

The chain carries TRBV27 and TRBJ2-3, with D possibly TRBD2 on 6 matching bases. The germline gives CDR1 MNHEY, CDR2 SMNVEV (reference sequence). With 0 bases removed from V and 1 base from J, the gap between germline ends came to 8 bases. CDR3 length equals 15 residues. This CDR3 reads CASSLSRDRTDTQYF. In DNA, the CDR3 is TGTGCCAGCAGTTTATCGCGGGACCGCACAGATACGCAGTATTTT.

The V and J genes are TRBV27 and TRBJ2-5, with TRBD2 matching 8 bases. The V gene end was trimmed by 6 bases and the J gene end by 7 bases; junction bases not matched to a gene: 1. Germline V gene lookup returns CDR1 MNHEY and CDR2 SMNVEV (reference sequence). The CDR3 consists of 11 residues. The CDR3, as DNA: TGTGCCAGCAGACGGGGGGGGACCCAGTACTTC. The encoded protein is CASRRGGTQYF.

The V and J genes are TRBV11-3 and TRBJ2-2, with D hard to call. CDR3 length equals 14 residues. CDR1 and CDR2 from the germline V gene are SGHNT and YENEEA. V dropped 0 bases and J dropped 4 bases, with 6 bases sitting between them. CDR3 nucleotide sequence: TGTGCCAGCAGCTTAGATTGGAGCACCGGGGAGCTGTTTTTT. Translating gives CASSLDWSTGELFF.

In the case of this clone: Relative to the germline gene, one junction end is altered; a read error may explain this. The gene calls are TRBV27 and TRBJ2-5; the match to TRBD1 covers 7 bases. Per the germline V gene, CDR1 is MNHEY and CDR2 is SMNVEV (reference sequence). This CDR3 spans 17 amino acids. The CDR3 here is CASSLKGTGVKREAQYF. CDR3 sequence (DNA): TGTGCCAGCAGTTTAAAGGGCACAGGGGTAAAGAGAGAGGCCCAGTACTTC.

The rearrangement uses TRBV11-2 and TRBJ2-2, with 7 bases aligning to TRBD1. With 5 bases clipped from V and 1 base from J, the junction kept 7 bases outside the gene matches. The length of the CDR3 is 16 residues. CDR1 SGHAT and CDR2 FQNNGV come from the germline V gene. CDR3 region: CASSATDRKNTGELFF. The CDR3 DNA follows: TGTGCCAGCAGCGCGACGGACAGGAAGAACACCGGGGAGCTGTTTTTT.

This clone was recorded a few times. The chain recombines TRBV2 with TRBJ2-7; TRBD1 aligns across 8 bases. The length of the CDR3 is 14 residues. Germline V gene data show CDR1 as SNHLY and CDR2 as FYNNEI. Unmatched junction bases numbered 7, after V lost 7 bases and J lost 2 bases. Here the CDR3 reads CASTETGETYEQYF. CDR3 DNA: TGTGCCAGCACTGAGACAGGGGAGACCTACGAGCAGTACTTC.

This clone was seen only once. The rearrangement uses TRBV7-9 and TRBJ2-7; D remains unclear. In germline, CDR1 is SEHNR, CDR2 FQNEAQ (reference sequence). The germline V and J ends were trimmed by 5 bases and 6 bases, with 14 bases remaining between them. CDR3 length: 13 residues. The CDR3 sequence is CASSVPVSGEQYF. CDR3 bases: TGTGCCAGCAGCGTCCCGGTCTCCGGCGAGCAGTACTTC. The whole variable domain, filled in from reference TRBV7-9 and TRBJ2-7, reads DTGVSQNPRHKITKRGQNVTFRCDPISEHNRLYWYRQTLGQGPEFLTYFQNEAQLEKSRLLSDRFSAERPKGSFSTLEIQRTEQGDSAMYLCASSVPVSGEQYFGPGTRLTVT.

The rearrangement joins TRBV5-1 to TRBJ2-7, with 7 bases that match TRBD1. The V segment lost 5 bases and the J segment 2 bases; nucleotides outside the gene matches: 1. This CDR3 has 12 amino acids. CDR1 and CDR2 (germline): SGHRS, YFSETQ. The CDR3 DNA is TGCGCCAGCAGGGGACAGACCTACGAGCAGTACTTC. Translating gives CASRGQTYEQYF.

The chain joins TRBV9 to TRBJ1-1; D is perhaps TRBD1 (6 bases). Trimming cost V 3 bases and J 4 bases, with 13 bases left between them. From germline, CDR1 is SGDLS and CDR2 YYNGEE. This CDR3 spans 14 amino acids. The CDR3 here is CASSGKEGGTEAFF. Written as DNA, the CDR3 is TGTGCCAGCAGCGGTAAAGAAGGGGGCACTGAAGCTTTCTTT.

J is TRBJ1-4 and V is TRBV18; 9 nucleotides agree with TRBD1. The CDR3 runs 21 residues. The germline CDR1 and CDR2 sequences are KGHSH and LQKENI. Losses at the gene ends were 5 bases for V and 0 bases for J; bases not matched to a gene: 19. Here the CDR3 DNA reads TGTGCCAGCTCAATCCCCTTCCTCCCGGGACAGGGAAGGGCAACTAATGAAAAACTGTTTTTT. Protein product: CASSIPFLPGQGRATNEKLFF. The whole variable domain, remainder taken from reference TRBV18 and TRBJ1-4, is NAGVMQNPRHLVRRRGQEARLRCSPMKGHSHVYWYRQLPEEGLKFMVYLQKENIIDESGMPKERFSAEFPKEGPSILRIQQVVRGDSAAYFCASSIPFLPGQGRATNEKLFFGSGTQLSVL.

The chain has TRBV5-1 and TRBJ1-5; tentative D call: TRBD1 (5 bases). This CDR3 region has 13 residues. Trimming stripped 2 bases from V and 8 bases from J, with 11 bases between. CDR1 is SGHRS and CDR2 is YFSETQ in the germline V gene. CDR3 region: CASSFTGGEPQHF. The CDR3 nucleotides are TGCGCCAGCAGCTTCACGGGGGGGGAGCCCCAGCATTTT.

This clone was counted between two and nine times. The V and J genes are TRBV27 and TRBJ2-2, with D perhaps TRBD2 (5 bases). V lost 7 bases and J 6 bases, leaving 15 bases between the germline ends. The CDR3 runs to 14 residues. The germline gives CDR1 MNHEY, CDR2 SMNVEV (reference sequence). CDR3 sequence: CASTGWTGAGELFF. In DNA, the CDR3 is TGTGCCAGCACCGGTTGGACTGGAGCCGGGGAGCTGTTTTTT.

CDR3 DNA sequence: TGTGCCAGCAGAGCCCAGGAGAACACTGAAGCTTTCTTT. It specifies CASRAQENTEAFF. The V gene is TRBV6-1, the J gene TRBJ1-1; unclear D gene. V was clipped by 6 bases and J by 1 base, with 9 bases between them. The CDR3 runs 13 residues. Germline assignment: CDR1 MNHNS and CDR2 SASEGT.

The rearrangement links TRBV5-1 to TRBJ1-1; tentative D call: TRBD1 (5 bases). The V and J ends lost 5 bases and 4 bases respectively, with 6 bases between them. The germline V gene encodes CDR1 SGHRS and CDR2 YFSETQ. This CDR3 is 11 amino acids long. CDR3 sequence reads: CASRGGTEAFF. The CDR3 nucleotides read TGCGCCAGCAGGGGGGGCACTGAAGCTTTCTTT.

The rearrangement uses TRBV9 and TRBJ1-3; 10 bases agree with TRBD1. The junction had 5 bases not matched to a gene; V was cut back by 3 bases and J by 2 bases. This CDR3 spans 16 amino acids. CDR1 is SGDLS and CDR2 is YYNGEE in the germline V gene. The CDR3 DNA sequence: TGTGCCAGCAGCGCATACGGACAGGGGGCTGGAAACACCATATATTTT. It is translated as CASSAYGQGAGNTIYF.

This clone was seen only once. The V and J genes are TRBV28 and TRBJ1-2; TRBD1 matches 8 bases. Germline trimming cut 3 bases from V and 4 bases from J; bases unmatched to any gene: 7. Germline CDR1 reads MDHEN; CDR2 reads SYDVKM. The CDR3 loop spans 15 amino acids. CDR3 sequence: CASSFRLDRGYGYTF. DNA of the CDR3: TGTGCCAGCAGTTTTCGGCTCGACAGGGGCTATGGCTACACCTTC.

The chain's CDR3 is CASRGGGETQYF. In nucleotides, the CDR3 is TGCGCCAGCAGAGGCGGGGGGGAGACCCAGTACTTC. This chain joins TRBV5-1 and TRBJ2-5, with 8 bases identical to TRBD2. The CDR3 is made up of 12 amino acids. Germline V gene data show CDR1 as SGHRS and CDR2 as YFSETQ. Trimming took 5 bases from V and 5 from J; bases not matched to a gene: 2.